What follows are 18 T cell receptor beta chains derived from one specimen sequenced in a study of T cell repertoires in cytomegalovirus infection. MiXCR, applied by TCRdb to the reads, yields one record per CDR3 protein. The repertoire holds under 600,000 distinct CDR3 sequences, with about 15% as singletons. The sample consisted of CD8+ T cells from PBMCs. The source of these receptors is a human donor in good health (CMV status not recorded). Some clones in this sample may be carry-over from other donors' samples.

This clonotype was seen at least ten times. The V call is TRBV7-9, the J call TRBJ2-2; a possible D gene is TRBD2 (6 bases). V lost 3 bases and J 7 bases, leaving 18 bases between the germline ends. Germline CDR1 SEHNR, CDR2 FQNEAQ (reference sequence). The CDR3 runs to 16 residues. CDR3 in amino acids: CASSFPVGRDVGELFF. The CDR3 DNA reads TGTGCCAGCAGCTTCCCCGTTGGGCGGGACGTCGGGGAGCTGTTTTTT.

This clonotype was detected ten times or more. The V and J genes are TRBV10-3 and TRBJ2-5, with TRBD2 matching 7 bases. V dropped 4 bases and J dropped 1; count of bases not matched to a gene: 3. The CDR3 has 14 residues. The V gene's germline CDR1 is ENHRY and CDR2 SYGVKD. CDR3 sequence reads: CAISVGLTQETQYF. CDR3 in DNA: TGTGCCATCAGTGTGGGACTAACCCAAGAGACCCAGTACTTC.

This clonotype has just one count. The gene calls are TRBV6-5 and TRBJ2-7, with TRBD1 matching over 8 bases. This CDR3 region has 18 residues. Germline CDR1 and CDR2: MNHEY and SVGAGI. V shed 1 base and J 6 bases; nucleotides not matched to a gene: 17. The CDR3 nucleotides are TGTGCCAGCAGTTACTTGGACAGGGTGAGGAGCCTACCGCTCGAGCAGTACTTC. It codes for CASSYLDRVRSLPLEQYF.

This clonotype was observed at least ten times. This chain joins TRBV7-9 and TRBJ1-1; TRBD1 matches at 10 bases. Trimming removed 5 bases from V and 3 bases from J; junction bases left unmatched: 3. The germline V gene encodes CDR1 SEHNR and CDR2 FQNEAQ (reference sequence). This CDR3 has 14 amino acids. DNA of the CDR3: TGTGCCAGCAGCCGGACAGGGGGTGACACTGAAGCTTTCTTT. Translation gives CASSRTGGDTEAFF.

This clonotype was counted a few times. V is TRBV19 and J is TRBJ1-1; D is unresolved. Trimming stripped 4 bases from V and 6 bases from J, with 12 bases between. This CDR3 comprises 13 residues. CDR1 and CDR2 from the germline V gene are LNHDA and SQIVND (reference sequence). For the CDR3, the DNA is TGTGCCAGTAGTAAAGTCAATTACCCTGAAGCTTTCTTT. Its protein product is CASSKVNYPEAFF.

Comments on this clonotype: A much larger clone lies a single base off, so this may be a read error. V usage is TRBV4-1 and J usage is TRBJ1-6; D ambiguous. CDR1 is MGHRA, CDR2 YSYEKL, per germline. This CDR3 comprises 16 residues. DNA of the CDR3: TGCGCCAGCAGCCAAGATTCGGCAGCGGCCAATTTACCCCTCCACTTT. Its protein product is CASSQDSAAANLPLHF.

This clonotype was counted at least ten times. The chain has TRBV5-6 and TRBJ1-1; unclear D gene. CDR3 length equals 15 residues. Looked up from germline, CDR1 is SGHDT and CDR2 is YYEEEE. V lost 1 base and J lost 2, with 12 bases in between. The CDR3 region has the DNA TGTGCCAGCAGCTTGAGTCCAGTTCGAAACACTGAAGCTTTCTTT. The encoded protein is CASSLSPVRNTEAFF.

This clonotype was detected only a few times. The chain joins TRBV30 to TRBJ1-1; D not resolved. Germline V gene lookup returns CDR1 GTSNPN and CDR2 SVGIG (reference sequence). The CDR3 is 13 amino acids. V lost 4 bases, J lost 2 bases, and 11 bases lay in between. The CDR3 sequence is CAWNSDGNTEAFF. Written as DNA, the CDR3 is TGTGCCTGGAACTCCGACGGTAACACTGAAGCTTTCTTT.

This clonotype was counted many times. This may come from a read error, since a much larger clone is one base off. This chain connects TRBV27 to TRBJ1-1; weak D call: TRBD1 (6 bases). Trimming pared 6 bases from V and 1 base from J, leaving 9 bases between. The CDR3 totals 13 residues. Germline values: CDR1 MNHEY, CDR2 SMNVEV (reference sequence). In DNA form, the CDR3 reads TGTGCCAGCAGCTGGGGACAGAACACTGAAGCTTTCTTT. Translation: CASSWGQNTEAFF.

This clonotype was observed a handful of times. This chain uses TRBV28 with TRBJ2-7; 7 nucleotides match TRBD1. The CDR3 length is 15 residues. The junction had 6 bases not matched to a gene; V was cut back by 4 bases and J by 0 bases. Germline CDR1 MDHEN, CDR2 SYDVKM. The DNA for the CDR3 is TGTGCCAGCAGTTCCCGGGACAGTGTCTCCTACGAGCAGTACTTC. This translates into CASSSRDSVSYEQYF. Looking up the rest from reference TRBV28 and TRBJ2-7 gives the full variable domain: DVKVTQSSRYLVKRTGEKVFLECVQDMDHENMFWYRQDPGLGLRLIYFSYDVKMKEKGDIPEGYSVSREKKERFSLILESASTNQTSMYLCASSSRDSVSYEQYFGPGTRLTVT.

This chain joins TRBV24-1 and TRBJ1-2; D is unresolved. CDR3 length: 15 amino acids. Germline V gives CDR1 KGHDR, CDR2 SFDVKD. The ends were cut back, 3 bases at V and 0 bases at J, with 10 bases in the middle. CDR3 loop: CATSDTERSNYGYTF. The CDR3 DNA is TGTGCCACCAGTGATACTGAGCGATCTAACTATGGCTACACCTTC.

This clonotype has just a few counts. The V and J genes are TRBV6-1 and TRBJ2-7; D unclear. V was pared by 4 bases and J by 6 bases, with 16 bases between. This CDR3 spans 14 amino acids. Germline V CDR1 and CDR2: MNHNS, SASEGT. CDR3 sequence reads: CASSVAQALGEQYF. CDR3 DNA: TGTGCCAGCAGTGTGGCGCAAGCTCTGGGCGAGCAGTACTTC.

This clonotype was recorded at least ten times. J is TRBJ2-2 and V is TRBV4-1, with D possibly being TRBD2 (6 bases). The CDR3 is 16 amino acids. Between the trimmed V and J ends, which lost 0 bases and 4 bases, there was a span of 12 bases. In germline, CDR1 is MGHRA, CDR2 YSYEKL. The CDR3 spells CASSQDPRTTTGELFF. The CDR3 bases are TGCGCCAGCAGCCAAGATCCGAGGACTACCACCGGGGAGCTGTTTTTT.

Many counts were recorded for this clonotype. The rearrangement joins TRBV10-3 to TRBJ1-1; a weak D match, TRBD1 (5 bases). Between the trimmed V and J ends, which lost 6 bases and 1 base, there was a span of 18 bases. The CDR3 totals 16 residues. The V gene's germline CDR1 is ENHRY and CDR2 SYGVKD. DNA for the CDR3: TGTGCCATCAGACTGACGGGGAACAGGAGGAACACTGAAGCTTTCTTT. Translation gives CAIRLTGNRRNTEAFF.

The chain employs TRBV6-2 or TRBV6-3 and TRBJ2-5; 10 positions agree with TRBD2. Germline CDR1 MNHEY, CDR2 SVGEGT. The CDR3 is made up of 18 amino acids. Trimming took 5 bases from V and 5 from J; bases not matched to a gene: 17. CDR3 sequence (DNA): TGTGCCAGCAGTCCTGCCGCTTCGAGCGGGAGGGCGATTGAGACCCAGTACTTC. Translating it yields CASSPAASSGRAIETQYF.

V usage is TRBV10-2 and J usage is TRBJ1-1; TRBD1 aligns across 8 bases. Germline V CDR1 and CDR2: WSHSY, SAAADI. This CDR3 has 16 amino acids. V shed 8 bases and J 5 bases; nucleotides not matched to a gene: 16. For the CDR3, the DNA is TGCGCCAGCGGACCCCACCCGGACAGGGAGCCTACTGAAGCTTTCTTT. It codes for CASGPHPDREPTEAFF.

A few counts support this clonotype. The chain couples TRBV27 to TRBJ2-7; 7 positions agree with TRBD2. Per germline, CDR1 MNHEY and CDR2 SMNVEV (reference sequence). The length of the CDR3 is 15 residues. The V gene end was trimmed by 5 bases and the J gene end by 1 base; junction bases not matched to a gene: 8. CDR3 loop: CASSPSVGGSYEQYF. The CDR3 DNA is TGTGCCAGCAGTCCCTCGGTCGGGGGGTCCTACGAGCAGTACTTC.

Concerning this clonotype: This sequence may be a read error, since a much larger clone differs from it by one base. The chain employs TRBV7-6 and TRBJ2-1; 8 nucleotides agree with TRBD1. The CDR3 runs 17 residues. Germline CDR1 and CDR2: SGHVS and FNYEAQ. The CDR3, as DNA: TGTGCCAGCAGCGGAGGGAGTCGGGACAGGTCCTGCAATGAGCAGTTCTTC. It yields the protein CASSGGSRDRSCNEQFF. Looking up the rest from reference TRBV7-6 and TRBJ2-1 gives the full variable domain: GAGVSQSPRYKVTKRGQDVALRCDPISGHVSLYWYRQALGQGPEFLTYFNYEAQQDKSGLPNDRFSAERPEGSISTLTIQRTEQRDSAMYRCASSGGSRDRSCNEQFFGPGTRLTVL.